This T cell receptor beta chain was sequenced in a study of blood T cell repertoires in COVID-19. Here immunoSEQ multiplex PCR was the method, and the copy in TCRdb shows in-frame clones only, minus some. Counted here are 150,000 to 200,000 clones, 85% to 90% occurring once; the ten biggest clones make up less than 8%. Germline CDR1 is MNHEY and CDR2 is SVGAGI. This CDR3 is 13 amino acids long. The ends lost 6 bases at V and 6 bases at J; junction bases unmatched: 1. Individuals drawn from approximately 26 US areas were about 18 to 89 years old. In its sample, this clone was seen a few times. The TCR sequence derives from a woman in her forties or fifties who had recovered from COVID-19. The sample was PBMCs or T cells enriched from blood (not recorded which). The J gene is TRBJ1-6, the V gene TRBV6-5; 8 bases are a match to TRBD1. CDR3 sequence: CASSGQGNSPLHF. The CDR3 region has the DNA TGTGCCAGCAGCGGACAGGGTAATTCACCCCTCCACTTT.